This T cell receptor beta chain was sequenced for a study of shared clonotypes between healthy human individuals. Whole-study context: A couple of women and a few men aged 18 to 49 served as donors. General observations from the study: Blood alone was sampled, and tissue repertoires likely differ. Sharing across four donors was highest in naive CD4 (roughly 5%) and lowest in memory CD8 (0.4%).

The V end lost 0 bases, the J end lost 8 bases, and 10 bases lay between the germline ends. The germline CDR1 and CDR2 sequences are MNHEY and SVGAGI. This CDR3 contains 14 residues. It was into CD45RA+ naive and CD45RA-negative memory subsets that the CD4+ cells were split. As regards this clone: No antigen is known for it.

Sequenced by immunoSEQ multiplex PCR; TCRdb stores in-frame clones only, minus some. The repertoire consists of more than 2,000,000 clones, with around 94% occurring once and the leading ten covering under 0.15%. This TCR was recovered from a man younger than 35 in good health. The V gene is TRBV6-5, the J gene TRBJ1-4, with unresolved D. The sample comprised naive CD4+ T cells sorted from blood. The sample's subset: CD45RA+ positively selected. As DNA, the CDR3 is TGTGCCAGCAGTTACTCGGGAGGGATCGAAAAACTGTTTTTT. This translates into CASSYSGGIEKLFF.